The clone carrying this T cell receptor (beta chain) appeared many times. The entry originates in a study of neurological immune-mediated disorders. The time point was: longitudinal time-point 2. TCRdb re-derived calls from the 5' RACE reads in MiXCR, one entry per CDR3 protein. The sample yields 70,000 to 95,000 distinct CDR3 sequences, roughly 13% seen once. The sequenced sample was PBMCs. The origin of this receptor is a female donor with HTLV-1-associated myelopathy (HAM/TSP).

CDR3 sequence reads: CASRIGVTSYEQYF. The CDR3 nucleotides read TGTGCCAGCAGGATTGGGGTTACATCCTACGAGCAGTACTTC. The chain employs TRBV6-5 and TRBJ2-7, with no clear D. This CDR3 is 14 amino acids long. CDR1 is MNHEY, CDR2 SVGAGI, per germline. V lost 6 bases and J lost 1, with 13 bases in between.